One sample yielded the 10 T cell receptor beta chains listed below, sequenced in a study of cytomegalovirus exposure and HLA in healthy donors. Researchers ran the PCR with 60 Vbeta and 13 Jbeta primers. Sequenced by immunoSEQ multiplex PCR; TCRdb stores in-frame clones only, minus some. The table records 170,000 or so clones, less than 90% of them present only once. Source material: PBMCs. These receptors were obtained from a man aged 50 or older in good health and CMV-seronegative.

This CDR3 reads CASRPRGGPSTDTQYF. The CDR3 DNA reads as TGTGCCAGCAGACCCCGCGGGGGGCCTAGCACAGATACGCAGTATTTT. The chain links TRBV27 to TRBJ2-3; TRBD2 aligns across 8 bases. This CDR3 has 16 residues. V lost 6 bases to trimming and J lost 0 bases; unmatched junction nucleotides: 8. Germline lookup yields CDR1 MNHEY and CDR2 SMNVEV (reference sequence).

V gene TRBV7-3 combines with J gene TRBJ1-4; 7 nucleotides match TRBD1. The CDR3 has 15 residues. The germline V gene has CDR1 SGHTA and CDR2 FQGTGA. The V gene end was trimmed by 5 bases and the J gene end by 4 bases; junction bases not matched to a gene: 7. CDR3 amino acids: CASSKQGRRNEKLFF. The CDR3 DNA follows: TGTGCCAGCAGCAAACAGGGGCGGCGTAATGAAAAACTGTTTTTT.

V and J are TRBV7-2 and TRBJ1-3; possibly TRBD1 for D (5 bases). V was pared by 5 bases and J by 1 base, with 15 bases between. The CDR3 runs to 16 residues. Germline V CDR1 and CDR2: SGHTA, FQGNSA. The CDR3 bases are TGTGCCAGCAGCCTCCTTCCGGGACTATCTGGAAACACCATATATTTT. Translated, it gives CASSLLPGLSGNTIYF.

In DNA form, the CDR3 reads TGTGCCAGCAGCCCCACTAGCGGGGGATTTTACGAGCAGTACTTC. Translated, it gives CASSPTSGGFYEQYF. The chain links TRBV11-3 to TRBJ2-7, with 11 nucleotides matching TRBD2. V lost 5 bases and J lost 4; bases outside the gene matches: 7. Germline CDR1 is SGHNT and CDR2 is YENEEA. The CDR3 runs to 15 residues.

V gene TRBV9 combines with J gene TRBJ2-5; D may be TRBD2 (7 bases). The germline V gene encodes CDR1 SGDLS and CDR2 YYNGEE. The length of the CDR3 is 15 residues. Trimming left V 0 bases short and J 5 bases short, with 14 bases between. The CDR3 nucleotides are TGTGCCAGCAGCGTAGGGGGGGGCGCCGGGGAGACCCAGTACTTC. Protein sequence: CASSVGGGAGETQYF.

The V gene is TRBV5-4, the J gene TRBJ2-2; TRBD2 matches at 9 bases. V trimming: 3 bases; J trimming: 4 bases; junction bases outside the gene matches: 4. Germline values: CDR1 SGHNT, CDR2 YYREEE (reference sequence). The CDR3 length is 15 residues. CDR3 residues: CASSSMTSGTGELFF. The DNA for the CDR3 is TGTGCCAGCAGCTCAATGACTAGCGGCACCGGGGAGCTGTTTTTT. The full variable domain, with the rest looked up from reference TRBV5-4 and TRBJ2-2, is ETGVTQSPTHLIKTRGQQVTLRCSSQSGHNTVSWYQQALGQGPQFIFQYYREEENGRGNFPPRFSGLQFPNYSSELNVNALELDDSALYLCASSSMTSGTGELFFGEGSRLTVL.

The gene calls are TRBV7-9 and TRBJ2-5; 10 bases match TRBD1. J lost 4 bases, V lost 2 bases, and 7 bases had no gene match. The CDR3 consists of 16 residues. Germline V lookup: CDR1 SEHNR, CDR2 FQNEAQ (reference sequence). The CDR3 sequence is CASSLPFRDRGETQYF. The CDR3 DNA sequence: TGTGCCAGCAGCTTACCTTTCCGGGACAGGGGAGAGACCCAGTACTTC.

A word on this clone: Relative to the germline gene, one junction end is altered; a read error may explain this. The chain uses TRBV7-7 and TRBJ2-5; 8 positions agree with TRBD2. The CDR3 covers 15 residues. Germline CDR1 and CDR2: SSHAT and FNYEAQ (reference sequence). In DNA, the CDR3 is TGTGCTAGCAGTATCGCGGGACCACGGGGGGGGACCCAGTACTTC. Protein product: CASSIAGPRGGTQYF.

The chain links TRBV18 to TRBJ2-5, with D possibly TRBD2 on 5 matching bases. Germline V gene data show CDR1 as KGHSH and CDR2 as LQKENI. The CDR3 sequence is 16 residues long. The ends were cut back, 3 bases at V and 0 bases at J, with 14 bases in the middle. In DNA, the CDR3 is TGTGCCAGCTCACCGCTGACCGACGGGGACCAAGAGACCCAGTACTTC. This translates into CASSPLTDGDQETQYF.

The rearrangement links TRBV6-5 to TRBJ2-7; 9 nucleotides match TRBD1. Germline-derived CDR1 and CDR2 are MNHEY and SVGAGI. The V segment lost 4 bases and the J segment 2 bases; nucleotides outside the gene matches: 6. This CDR3 region has 15 residues. DNA of the CDR3: TGTGCCAGCAGTTTCAGGACAGGGGCCACCTACGAGCAGTACTTC. Amino acid sequence: CASSFRTGATYEQYF.